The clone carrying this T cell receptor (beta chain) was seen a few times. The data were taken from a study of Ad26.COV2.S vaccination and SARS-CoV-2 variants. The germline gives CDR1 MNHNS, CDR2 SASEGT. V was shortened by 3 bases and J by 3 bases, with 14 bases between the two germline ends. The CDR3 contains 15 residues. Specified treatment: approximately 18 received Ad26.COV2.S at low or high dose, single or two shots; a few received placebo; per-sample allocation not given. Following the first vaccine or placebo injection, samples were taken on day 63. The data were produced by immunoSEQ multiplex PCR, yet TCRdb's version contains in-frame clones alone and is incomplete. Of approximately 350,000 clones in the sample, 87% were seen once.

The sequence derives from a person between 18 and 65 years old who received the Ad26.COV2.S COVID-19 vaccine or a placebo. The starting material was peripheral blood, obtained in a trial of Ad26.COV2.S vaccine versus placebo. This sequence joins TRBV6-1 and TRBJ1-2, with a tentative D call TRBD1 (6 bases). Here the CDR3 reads CASSEVGGGYYGYTF. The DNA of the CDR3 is TGTGCCAGCAGTGAGGTTGGAGGGGGATACTATGGCTACACCTTC.